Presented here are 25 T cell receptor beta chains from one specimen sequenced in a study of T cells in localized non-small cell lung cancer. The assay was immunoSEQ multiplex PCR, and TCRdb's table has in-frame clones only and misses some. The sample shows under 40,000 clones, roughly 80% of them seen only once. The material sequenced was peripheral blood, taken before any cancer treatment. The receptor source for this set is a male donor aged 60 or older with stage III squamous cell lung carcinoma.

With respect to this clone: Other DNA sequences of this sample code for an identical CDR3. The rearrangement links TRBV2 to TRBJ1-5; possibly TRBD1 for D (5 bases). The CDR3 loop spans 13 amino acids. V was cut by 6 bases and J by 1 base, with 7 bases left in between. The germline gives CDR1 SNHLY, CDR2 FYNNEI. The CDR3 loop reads CASSRDSNQPQHF. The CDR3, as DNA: TGTGCCAGCAGCCGGGACAGCAATCAGCCCCAGCATTTT.

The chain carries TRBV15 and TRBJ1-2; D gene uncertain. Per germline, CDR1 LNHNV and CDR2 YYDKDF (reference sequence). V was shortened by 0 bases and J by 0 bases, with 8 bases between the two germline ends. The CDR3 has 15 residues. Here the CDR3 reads CATSRDADPNYGYTF. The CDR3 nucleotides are TGTGCCACCAGCAGAGATGCCGATCCTAACTATGGCTACACCTTC.

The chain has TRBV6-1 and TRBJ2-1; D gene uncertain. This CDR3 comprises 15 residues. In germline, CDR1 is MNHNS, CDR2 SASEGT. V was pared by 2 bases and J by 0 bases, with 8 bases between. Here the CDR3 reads CASSEWGSSYNEQFF. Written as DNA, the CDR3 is TGTGCCAGCAGTGAATGGGGAAGCTCCTACAATGAGCAGTTCTTC.

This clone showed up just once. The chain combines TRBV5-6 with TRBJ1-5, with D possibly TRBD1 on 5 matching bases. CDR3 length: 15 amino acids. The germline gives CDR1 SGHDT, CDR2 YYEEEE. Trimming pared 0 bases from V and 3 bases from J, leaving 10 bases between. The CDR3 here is CASSLGGGNNQPQHF. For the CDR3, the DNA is TGTGCCAGCAGCTTGGGTGGGGGAAACAATCAGCCCCAGCATTTT.

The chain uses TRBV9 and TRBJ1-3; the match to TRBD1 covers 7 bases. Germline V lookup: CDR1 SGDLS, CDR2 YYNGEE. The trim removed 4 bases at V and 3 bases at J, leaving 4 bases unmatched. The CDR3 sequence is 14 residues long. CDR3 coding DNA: TGTGCCAGCAGCACCGACAGGGATGGAAACACCATATATTTT. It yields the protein CASSTDRDGNTIYF.

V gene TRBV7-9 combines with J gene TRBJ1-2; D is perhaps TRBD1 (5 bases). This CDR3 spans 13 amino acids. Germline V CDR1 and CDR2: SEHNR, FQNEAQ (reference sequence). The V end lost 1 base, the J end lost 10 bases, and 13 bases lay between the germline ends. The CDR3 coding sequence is TGTGCCAGCAGCTTAGGGGTGACAGACGACTACACCTTC. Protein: CASSLGVTDDYTF.

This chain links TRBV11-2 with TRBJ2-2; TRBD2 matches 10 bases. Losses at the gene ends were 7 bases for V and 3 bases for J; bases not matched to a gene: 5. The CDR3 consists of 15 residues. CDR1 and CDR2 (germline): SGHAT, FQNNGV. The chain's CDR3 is CASNRAGGHTGELFF. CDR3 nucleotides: TGTGCCAGCAACCGAGCGGGGGGGCACACCGGGGAGCTGTTTTTT.

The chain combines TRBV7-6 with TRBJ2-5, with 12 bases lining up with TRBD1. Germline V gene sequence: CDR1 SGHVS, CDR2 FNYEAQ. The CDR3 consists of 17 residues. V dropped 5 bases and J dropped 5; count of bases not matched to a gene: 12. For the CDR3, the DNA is TGTGCCAGCAGCGCGTTACCCGGGACAGGGGGCCGGGAGACCCAGTACTTC. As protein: CASSALPGTGGRETQYF.

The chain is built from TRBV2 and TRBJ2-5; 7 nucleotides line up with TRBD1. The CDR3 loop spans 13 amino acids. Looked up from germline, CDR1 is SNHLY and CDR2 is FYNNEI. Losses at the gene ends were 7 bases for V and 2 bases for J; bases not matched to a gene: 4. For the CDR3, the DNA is TGTGCCAGCAACCGGGACAGTCAAGAGACCCAGTACTTC. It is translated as CASNRDSQETQYF.

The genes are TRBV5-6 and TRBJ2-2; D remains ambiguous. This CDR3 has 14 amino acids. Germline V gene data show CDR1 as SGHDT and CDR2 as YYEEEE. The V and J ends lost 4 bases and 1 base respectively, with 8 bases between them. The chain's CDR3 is CASSRTGNTGELFF. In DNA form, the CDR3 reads TGTGCCAGCAGCCGGACGGGGAACACCGGGGAGCTGTTTTTT. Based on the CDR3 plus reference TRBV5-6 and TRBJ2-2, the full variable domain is DAGVTQSPTHLIKTRGQQVTLRCSPKSGHDTVSWYQQALGQGPQFIFQYYEEEERQRGNFPDRFSGHQFPNYSSELNVNALLLGDSALYLCASSRTGNTGELFFGEGSRLTVL.

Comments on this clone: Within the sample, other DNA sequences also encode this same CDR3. Here the CDR3 reads CASSPWTSGTDTQYF. The DNA of the CDR3 is TGTGCCAGCAGCCCTTGGACTAGCGGCACAGATACGCAGTATTTT. The V call is TRBV11-2, the J call TRBJ2-3; 9 nucleotides agree with TRBD2. Germline values: CDR1 SGHAT, CDR2 FQNNGV. Trimming removed 5 bases from V and 1 base from J; junction bases left unmatched: 4. This CDR3 is 15 amino acids long.

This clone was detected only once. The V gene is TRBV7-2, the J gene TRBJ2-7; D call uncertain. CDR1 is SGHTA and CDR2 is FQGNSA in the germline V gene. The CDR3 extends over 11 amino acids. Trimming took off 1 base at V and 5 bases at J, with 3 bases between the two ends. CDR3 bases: TGTGCCAGCAGCTTAGTCCACGAGCAGTACTTC. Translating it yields CASSLVHEQYF.

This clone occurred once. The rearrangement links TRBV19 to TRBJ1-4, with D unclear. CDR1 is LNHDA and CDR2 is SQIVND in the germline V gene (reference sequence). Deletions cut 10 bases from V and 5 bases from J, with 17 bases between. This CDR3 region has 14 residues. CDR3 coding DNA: TGTGCCACCATTCAGGACGGCAGAAATGAAAAACTGTTTTTT. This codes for CATIQDGRNEKLFF.

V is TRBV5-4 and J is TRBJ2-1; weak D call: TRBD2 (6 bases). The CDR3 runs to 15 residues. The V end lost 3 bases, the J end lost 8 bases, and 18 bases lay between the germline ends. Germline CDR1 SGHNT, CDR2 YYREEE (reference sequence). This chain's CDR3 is CASSSRQSGGDEQFF. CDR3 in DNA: TGTGCCAGCAGCTCTCGGCAGAGCGGCGGGGATGAGCAGTTCTTC.

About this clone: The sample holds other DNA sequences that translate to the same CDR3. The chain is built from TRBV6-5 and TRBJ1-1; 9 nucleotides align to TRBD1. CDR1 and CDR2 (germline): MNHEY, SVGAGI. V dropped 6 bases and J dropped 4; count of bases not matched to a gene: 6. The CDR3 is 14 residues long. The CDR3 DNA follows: TGTGCCAGCAGGAAACAGGGGGCGCCCACTGAAGCTTTCTTT. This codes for CASRKQGAPTEAFF.

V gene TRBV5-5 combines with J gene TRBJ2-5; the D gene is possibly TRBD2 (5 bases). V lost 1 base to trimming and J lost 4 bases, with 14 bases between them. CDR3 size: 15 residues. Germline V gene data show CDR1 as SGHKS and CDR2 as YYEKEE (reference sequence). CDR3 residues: CASSLLGSVPETQYF. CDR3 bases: TGTGCCAGCAGCTTGCTGGGTAGCGTCCCAGAGACCCAGTACTTC. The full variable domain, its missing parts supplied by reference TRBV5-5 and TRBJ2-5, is DAGVTQSPTHLIKTRGQQVTLRCSPISGHKSVSWYQQVLGQGPQFIFQYYEKEERGRGNFPDRFSARQFPNYSSELNVNALLLGDSALYLCASSLLGSVPETQYFGPGTRLLVL.

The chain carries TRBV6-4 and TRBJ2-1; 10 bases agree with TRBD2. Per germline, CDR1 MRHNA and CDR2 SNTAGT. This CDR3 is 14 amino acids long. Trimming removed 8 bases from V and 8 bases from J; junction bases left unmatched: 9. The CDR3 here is CASSSGSHLDEQFF. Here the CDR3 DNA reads TGTGCCAGCTCTAGCGGGAGTCACTTGGATGAGCAGTTCTTC.

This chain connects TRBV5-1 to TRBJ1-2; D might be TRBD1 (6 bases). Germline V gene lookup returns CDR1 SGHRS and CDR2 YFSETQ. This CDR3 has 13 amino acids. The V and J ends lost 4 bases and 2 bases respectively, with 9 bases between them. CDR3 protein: CASSLDSNYGYTF. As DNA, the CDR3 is TGCGCCAGCAGCCTGGACAGCAACTATGGCTACACCTTC.

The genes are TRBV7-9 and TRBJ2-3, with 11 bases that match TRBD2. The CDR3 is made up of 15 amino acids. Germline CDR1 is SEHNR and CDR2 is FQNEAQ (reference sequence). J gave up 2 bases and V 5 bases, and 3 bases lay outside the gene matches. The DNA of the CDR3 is TGTGCCAGCAGCGAGACTAGCGGGGTCACAGATACGCAGTATTTT. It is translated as CASSETSGVTDTQYF.

CDR3 sequence (DNA): TGTGCCTGGAGTGTACAGGGGAGGACTATAGGAGCTTTCTTT. Translation gives CAWSVQGRTIGAFF. The chain uses TRBV30 and TRBJ1-1, with 7 bases aligning to TRBD1. J lost 10 bases, V lost 0 bases, and 11 bases had no gene match. CDR3 length equals 14 residues. Germline assignment: CDR1 GTSNPN and CDR2 SVGIG (reference sequence). The full variable domain, in which reference TRBV30 and TRBJ1-1 provide the parts outside the CDR3, is SQTIHQWPATLVQPVGSPLSLECTVEGTSNPNLYWYRQAAGRGLQLLFYSVGIGQISSEVPQNLSASRPQDRQFILSSKKLLLSDSGFYLCAWSVQGRTIGAFFGQGTRLTVV.

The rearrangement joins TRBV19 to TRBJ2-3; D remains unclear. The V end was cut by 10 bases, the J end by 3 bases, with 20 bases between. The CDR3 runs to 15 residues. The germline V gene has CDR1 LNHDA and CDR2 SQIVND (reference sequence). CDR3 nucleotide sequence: TGTGCCACCTCCGGACGGACCCTACAAACAGATACGCAGTATTTT. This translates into CATSGRTLQTDTQYF.

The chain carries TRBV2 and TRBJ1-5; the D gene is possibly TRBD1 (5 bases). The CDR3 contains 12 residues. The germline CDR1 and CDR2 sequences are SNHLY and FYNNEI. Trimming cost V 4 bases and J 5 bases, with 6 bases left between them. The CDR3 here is CASSVGDQPQHF. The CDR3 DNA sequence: TGTGCCAGCAGTGTGGGGGATCAGCCCCAGCATTTT.

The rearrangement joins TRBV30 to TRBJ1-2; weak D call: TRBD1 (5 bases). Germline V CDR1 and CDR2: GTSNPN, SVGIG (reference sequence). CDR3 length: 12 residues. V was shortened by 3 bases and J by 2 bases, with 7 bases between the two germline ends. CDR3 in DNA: TGTGCCTGGAGGGGGGGGAACTATGGCTACACCTTC. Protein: CAWRGGNYGYTF.

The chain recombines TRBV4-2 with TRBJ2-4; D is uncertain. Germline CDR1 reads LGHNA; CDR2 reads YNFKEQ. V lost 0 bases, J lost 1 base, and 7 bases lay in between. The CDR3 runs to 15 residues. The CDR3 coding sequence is TGTGCCAGCAGCCAAGATTTTGAGGCCAAAAACATTCAGTACTTC. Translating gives CASSQDFEAKNIQYF.

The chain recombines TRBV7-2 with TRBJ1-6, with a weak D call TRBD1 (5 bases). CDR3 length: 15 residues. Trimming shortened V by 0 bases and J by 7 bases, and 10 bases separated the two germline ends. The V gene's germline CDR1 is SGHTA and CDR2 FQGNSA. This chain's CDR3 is CASSLAGRQNSPLHF. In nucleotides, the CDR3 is TGTGCCAGCAGCTTAGCCGGCAGACAGAATTCACCCCTCCACTTT.